This TCR beta chain was sequenced in a study of immune cell composition in non-small cell lung cancer. The assay was immunoSEQ multiplex PCR, and TCRdb's table has in-frame clones only and misses some. This sample has roughly 14,000 clones, with roughly 66% found just once. CDR1 and CDR2 from the germline V gene are SNHLY and FYNNEI. V lost 6 bases and J 19 bases, leaving 22 bases between the germline ends. CDR3 length equals 13 residues. The sample comprised lung tumor tissue. This TCR came from a human donor with non-small cell lung cancer. The rearrangement joins TRBV2 to TRBJ1-6, with D perhaps matching TRBD1 (6 bases). This chain's CDR3 is CASRGPGASLLHF. CDR3 sequence (DNA): TGTGCCAGCAGGGGGCCAGGGGCGTCACTGTTACACTTT.